This T cell receptor (beta chain) stems from a study of T cells after yellow fever vaccination. Study-wide results and limits: Most primary-vaccination clones reappeared after the booster (about 96% CD4, roughly 90% CD8).

Deletions cut 2 bases from V and 3 bases from J, with 17 bases between. The CDR3 spans 16 residues. From germline, CDR1 is LGHNA and CDR2 YSLEER. TCRdb re-derived calls from the 5' RACE reads in MiXCR, one entry per CDR3 protein. The sample has some 150,000 distinct CDR3 sequences; around 9% are singletons. To note about this clonotype: Its antigen is not identified.

The sequence was obtained from a young man who received the YFV17D yellow fever vaccine. V usage is TRBV4-3 and J usage is TRBJ2-7, with D perhaps given as TRBD1 or TRBD2 (5 bases each). Sequenced here: CD8+ T cells sorted from PBMCs, sampled 45 days after the yellow fever booster vaccination. CDR3 in DNA: TGCGCCAGCAGCCAACCTCCTGGGGGACCGCTCTACGAGCAGTACGTC. Translated: CASSQPPGGPLYEQYV.